The clone carrying this T cell receptor (beta chain) occurred a few times. The CDR3 is made up of 13 amino acids. MiXCR, run by TCRdb on the 5' RACE reads, gives a single entry per CDR3 protein. The sample yields about 520,000 distinct CDR3 sequences, around 20% seen once. The entry originates in a study of identical twins. This sample also appeared in a second study, on T cells expressing NK-cell markers.

The chain carries TRBV21-1 and TRBJ1-5; the D call TRBD1 from the table was never checked on the DNA. TRBV21-1 is recorded as a pseudogene. Sequenced input: CD4+ T cells sorted from blood. The TCR sequence derives from a woman under 30 in good health. This CDR3 is CARGKGINQPQHF. CDR3 DNA: TGTGCCAGGGGGAAGGGGATCAATCAGCCCCAGCATTTT.